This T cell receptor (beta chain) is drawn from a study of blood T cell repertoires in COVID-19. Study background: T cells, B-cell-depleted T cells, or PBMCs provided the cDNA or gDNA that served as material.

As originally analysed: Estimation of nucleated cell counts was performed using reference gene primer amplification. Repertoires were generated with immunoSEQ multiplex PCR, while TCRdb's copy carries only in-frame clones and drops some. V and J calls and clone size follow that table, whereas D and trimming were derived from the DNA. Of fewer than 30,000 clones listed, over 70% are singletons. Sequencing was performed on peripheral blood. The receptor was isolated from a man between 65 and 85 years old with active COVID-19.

The DNA of the CDR3 is TGTGCCAGCACCACGGCCGGCAGGGGCCTGAACACTGAAGCTTTCTTT. Translating gives CASTTAGRGLNTEAFF. The rearrangement links TRBV2 to TRBJ1-1; tentative D call: TRBD1 (6 bases). The V end was cut by 7 bases, the J end by 0 bases, with 18 bases between. The CDR3 length is 16 residues. The germline V gene encodes CDR1 SNHLY and CDR2 FYNNEI.